A single sample is the source of the 25 T cell receptor beta chains below, sequenced in a study of T-cell reconstitution after alpha-beta-depleted transplantation in children (dated by TCRdb to about 2016). Preparation of the library involved PCR. The instrument given in TCRdb is Illumina HiSeq 2500. TCR libraries were prepared with molecular barcoding, using unique molecular identifiers to normalize TCRbeta repertoire quantification. TCRdb reprocessed the public reads (quality trimming at Q25 with fastp, clone calling with MiXCR) and kept in-frame beta chains. Entries that share a CDR3 protein sequence are merged under the most common genes and DNA. The table for this sample lists more than 400,000 distinct CDR3 sequences; roughly an eighth of them were counted only once. Together, the top ten hold around 13% of the sample. This sample's treatment or condition label indicates: allogeneic hematopoietic cell transplantation with graft depleted of TCRalphabeta T cells and CD19 B cells.

The specimen comprised PBMCs, mostly from graft donor cells, sampled 180 days after TCRalphabeta/CD19-depleted stem cell transplant. The receptors were gathered from a female patient between 2 and 15 years old who had a stem cell transplant for aplastic anemia, so the T cells may come from the graft donor.

This clonotype has at least ten counts. The chain carries TRBV5-1 and TRBJ2-3; weak D call: TRBD1 (6 bases). The germline V and J ends were trimmed by 2 bases and 2 bases, with 15 bases remaining between them. The CDR3 length is 16 residues. The germline V gene has CDR1 SGHRS and CDR2 YFSETQ. The DNA of the CDR3 is TGCGCCAGCAGCTTCGGGACATCCGGCTACACAGATACGCAGTATTTT. Protein product: CASSFGTSGYTDTQYF.

The rearrangement links TRBV12-3 or TRBV12-4 to TRBJ1-1, with D possibly matching TRBD1 (6 bases). Trimming removed 2 bases at V and 4 bases at J, with 14 bases between. This CDR3 is built from 15 residues. CDR3 bases: TGTGCCAGCAGTTTACCAAGGACAGCGACCACTGAAGCTTTCTTT. It specifies CASSLPRTATTEAFF.

This clonotype was counted at least ten times. The rearrangement joins TRBV5-1 to TRBJ2-3; 7 bases fit TRBD1. CDR1 and CDR2 from the germline V gene are SGHRS and YFSETQ. V lost 3 bases, J lost 2 bases, and 3 bases stayed unmatched. CDR3 length equals 14 residues. The CDR3 loop is CASSYGQDTDTQYF. The CDR3 DNA reads TGCGCCAGCAGCTACGGACAGGACACAGATACGCAGTATTTT.

The genes are TRBV5-1 and TRBJ2-3; 7 nucleotides match TRBD2. Germline V lookup: CDR1 SGHRS, CDR2 YFSETQ. Unmatched junction bases numbered 5, after V lost 4 bases and J lost 0 bases. The CDR3 consists of 15 residues. The CDR3 region is CASSRAGVSTDTQYF. CDR3 DNA: TGCGCCAGCAGCCGCGCGGGAGTTAGCACAGATACGCAGTATTTT.

This clonotype was observed many times. CDR3 in DNA: TGTGCCAGCAGTGAAGACAGCTATCTAGCCAAAAACATTCAGTACTTC. Its protein is CASSEDSYLAKNIQYF. This chain links TRBV28 with TRBJ2-4, with D possibly TRBD1 on 5 matching bases. CDR1 is MDHEN, CDR2 SYDVKM, per germline. CDR3 size: 16 residues. V was cut by 5 bases and J by 0 bases, with 14 bases left in between.

The V call is TRBV7-2, the J call TRBJ2-3; TRBD1 matches 7 bases. The V segment lost 7 bases and the J segment 5 bases; nucleotides outside the gene matches: 9. The germline gives CDR1 SGHTA, CDR2 FQGNSA. The CDR3 consists of 14 residues. Written as DNA, the CDR3 is TGTGCCAGCACTATGGTAGGGGGCGAAGATACGCAGTATTTT. This gives the protein CASTMVGGEDTQYF.

This clonotype was observed a handful of times. The chain carries TRBV20-1 and TRBJ2-2, with 8 positions matching TRBD1. V dropped 6 bases and J dropped 6; count of bases not matched to a gene: 6. Germline-derived CDR1 and CDR2 are DFQATT and SNEGSKA (reference sequence). This CDR3 is 13 amino acids long. This CDR3 is CSALDRAAGELFF. CDR3 nucleotide sequence: TGCAGTGCACTGGACAGGGCCGCCGGGGAGCTGTTTTTT.

This clonotype was counted only a few times. CDR3 sequence reads: CASSLAGPRTGANVLTF. The CDR3 nucleotides are TGTGCCAGCAGCTTAGCGGGCCCCCGGACTGGGGCCAACGTCCTGACTTTC. This chain links TRBV7-2 with TRBJ2-6; D gene uncertain. Germline V gene lookup returns CDR1 SGHTA and CDR2 FQGNSA. The V end lost 0 bases, the J end lost 2 bases, and 11 bases lay between the germline ends. This CDR3 has 17 amino acids.

This clonotype was picked up a small number of times. V and J are TRBV29-1 and TRBJ2-5; the match to TRBD1 covers 7 bases. The V segment lost 6 bases and the J segment 5 bases; nucleotides outside the gene matches: 6. Per the germline V gene, CDR1 is SQVTM and CDR2 is ANQGSEA. The CDR3 covers 12 residues. The CDR3 bases are TGCAGCGTAGGGGGCACGAGGGAGACCCAGTACTTC. Translated: CSVGGTRETQYF.

This clonotype was detected many times. This rearrangement joins TRBV24-1 to TRBJ2-2; D gene uncertain. Germline V gene sequence: CDR1 KGHDR, CDR2 SFDVKD. CDR3 size: 13 residues. Trimming removed 4 bases from V and 2 bases from J, with 4 bases in between. For the CDR3, the DNA is TGTGCCACCAGTGACAGAAACACCGGGGAGCTGTTTTTT. This encodes CATSDRNTGELFF.

This clonotype was counted between two and nine times. This chain uses TRBV28 with TRBJ2-5; 7 nucleotides align to TRBD1. CDR1 and CDR2 (germline): MDHEN, SYDVKM. The trim removed 3 bases at V and 3 bases at J, leaving 4 bases unmatched. The CDR3 has 14 residues. CDR3 sequence (DNA): TGTGCCAGCAGTTTCAGAGGGGGCAAAGAGACCCAGTACTTC. Its translation: CASSFRGGKETQYF.

V gene TRBV6-1 combines with J gene TRBJ2-1; 12 nucleotides align to TRBD2. Germline values: CDR1 MNHNS, CDR2 SASEGT. V gave up 5 bases and J gave up 9 bases; unmatched junction bases: 11. The CDR3 contains 16 residues. The CDR3 spells CASSPHGLAGTSEQFF. CDR3 DNA: TGTGCCAGCAGTCCCCACGGACTAGCGGGAACCTCTGAGCAGTTCTTC.

The CDR3 DNA follows: TGTGCCAGCCGGTTGCTACAGCTTAATGACTATGGCTACACCTTC. Amino acid sequence: CASRLLQLNDYGYTF. The V and J genes are TRBV5-7 and TRBJ1-2, with unresolved D. TRBV5-7 falls under the ORF class, with uncertain function. V lost 7 bases, J lost 3 bases, and 19 bases lay in between. CDR3 length: 15 residues.

V and J are TRBV15 and TRBJ2-7; TRBD1 aligns across 7 bases. Germline lookup yields CDR1 LNHNV and CDR2 YYDKDF (reference sequence). Trimming cost V 5 bases and J 4 bases; bases outside gene matches: 8. The CDR3 consists of 14 residues. The CDR3 protein is CATSGSTGPYEQYF. Written as DNA, the CDR3 is TGTGCCACCAGCGGATCGACAGGGCCATACGAGCAGTACTTC.

The CDR3 sequence: CASSYSIQGPITGELFF. The CDR3 DNA sequence: TGTGCCAGCAGTTACTCGATACAGGGACCGATTACCGGGGAGCTGTTTTTT. The gene calls are TRBV6-5 and TRBJ2-2, with D possibly being TRBD1 (6 bases). The CDR3 is 17 amino acids. Germline CDR1 is MNHEY and CDR2 is SVGAGI. V was shortened by 0 bases and J by 5 bases, with 16 bases between the two germline ends.

The chain uses TRBV7-2 and TRBJ2-7, with unresolved D. This CDR3 contains 14 residues. Germline V CDR1 and CDR2: SGHTA, FQGNSA. Trimming took 5 bases from V and 0 from J, leaving 11 bases between them. This CDR3 is CASSVSSSSYEQYF. The DNA for the CDR3 is TGTGCCAGCAGCGTTAGTTCCAGCTCCTACGAGCAGTACTTC.

V and J are TRBV5-1 and TRBJ2-1; D is tentatively TRBD1 or TRBD2 (5 bases each). CDR1 is SGHRS and CDR2 is YFSETQ in the germline V gene. The CDR3 sequence is 13 residues long. V was trimmed by 7 bases and J by 4 bases, leaving 12 bases between them. DNA for the CDR3: TGCGCCAGCGGGACGGCCCGGTACAATGAGCAGTTCTTC. It translates to CASGTARYNEQFF.

The rearrangement links TRBV28 to TRBJ2-2; 13 bases line up with TRBD2. From germline, CDR1 is MDHEN and CDR2 SYDVKM. The V segment lost 8 bases and the J segment 6 bases; nucleotides outside the gene matches: 9. This CDR3 has 16 residues. The CDR3 DNA reads TGTGCCAGCCGTACTAGCGGGGGGGCGGGCTCCGGGGAGCTGTTTTTT. Translating it yields CASRTSGGAGSGELFF.

V is TRBV20-1 and J is TRBJ1-1; a possible D gene is TRBD1 (6 bases). Trimming pared 0 bases from V and 12 bases from J, leaving 14 bases between. In germline, CDR1 is DFQATT, CDR2 SNEGSKA (reference sequence). The CDR3 is made up of 12 amino acids. As DNA, the CDR3 is TGCAGTGCTAGAGATGGGGGCGCAGGGCCTTTCTTT. As protein: CSARDGGAGPFF.

This clonotype was observed many times. This rearrangement joins TRBV6-2 or TRBV6-3 to TRBJ2-1; 9 nucleotides align to TRBD2. The junction had 15 bases not matched to a gene; V was cut back by 2 bases and J by 4 bases. The CDR3 has 19 amino acids. Germline lookup yields CDR1 MNHEY and CDR2 SVGEGT. Written as DNA, the CDR3 is TGTGCCAGCAGTTACACCTCGACTAGCGGAAACCCCTTTTACAATGAGCAGTTCTTC. It yields the protein CASSYTSTSGNPFYNEQFF.

This clonotype was seen only a few times. This chain links TRBV27 with TRBJ2-7, with 7 bases lining up with TRBD1. Germline V lookup: CDR1 MNHEY, CDR2 SMNVEV (reference sequence). The CDR3 runs to 14 residues. The J segment lost 3 bases and the V segment lost 5 bases, leaving 7 bases of the junction unmatched. Here the CDR3 reads CASSRRDRVYEQYV. The CDR3 region has the DNA TGTGCCAGCAGTCGACGGGACAGAGTCTACGAGCAGTACGTC.

The sample holds a few counts of this clonotype. V is TRBV24-1 and J is TRBJ1-1; no firm D call. V was clipped by 6 bases and J by 0 bases, with 7 bases between them. Germline assignment: CDR1 KGHDR and CDR2 SFDVKD. The CDR3 length is 13 residues. The CDR3 nucleotides read TGTGCCACCAGTTTGGGCATGAACACTGAAGCTTTCTTT. This translates into CATSLGMNTEAFF.

This chain connects TRBV19 to TRBJ2-7, with 7 bases matching TRBD2. Germline loops: CDR1 LNHDA, CDR2 SQIVND (reference sequence). J gave up 3 bases and V 5 bases, and 4 bases lay outside the gene matches. The CDR3 sequence is 13 residues long. In nucleotides, the CDR3 is TGTGCCAGTAGTCCCGGGACTAACTACGAGCAGTACGTC. It is translated as CASSPGTNYEQYV.

This clonotype has more than one count but fewer than ten. V usage is TRBV20-1 and J usage is TRBJ2-3; the match to TRBD2 covers 9 bases. The CDR3 loop spans 14 amino acids. Trimming took 5 bases from V and 0 from J; bases not matched to a gene: 3. The V gene's germline CDR1 is DFQATT and CDR2 SNEGSKA (reference sequence). The CDR3 protein is CSALGLASTDTQYF. For the CDR3, the DNA is TGCAGTGCTCTGGGACTAGCTAGCACAGATACGCAGTATTTT.

This chain's CDR3 is CASSQGTSGNTGELFF. CDR3 coding DNA: TGTGCCAGCAGCCAAGGGACTAGCGGGAACACCGGGGAGCTGTTTTTT. The chain carries TRBV4-2 and TRBJ2-2; 10 positions agree with TRBD2. The length of the CDR3 is 16 residues. The germline gives CDR1 LGHNA, CDR2 YNFKEQ. V lost 1 base, J lost 1 base, and 0 bases stayed unmatched.